One and the same sample provided the 15 T cell receptor beta chains below, sequenced in a study of beta chain features in type 1 diabetes. The study's findings and limits: In all four CD4+ subsets, TCRB CDR3 length was significantly, moderately reduced in type 1 diabetes.

These receptors have no known antigen. The entirety of the isolated RNA underwent reverse transcription, so expressed TCRB transcripts were sequenced. The assay was immunoSEQ multiplex PCR, and TCRdb's table has in-frame clones only and misses some. This sample has 500,000 to 850,000 clones, with over 13% found just once. The sample comprised naive CD4+ T cells from blood. These receptors were collected from a man aged 18 to 29 with type 1 diabetes.

Here the CDR3 reads CAWSAGGPLYEQYF. The CDR3 DNA follows: TGTGCCTGGAGCGCGGGGGGGCCTCTCTACGAGCAGTACTTC. The chain uses TRBV30 and TRBJ2-7; 9 bases line up with TRBD2. The CDR3 is 14 amino acids. The junction had 6 bases not matched to a gene; V was cut back by 3 bases and J by 3 bases. Germline V gene lookup returns CDR1 GTSNPN and CDR2 SVGIG (reference sequence).

The chain uses TRBV7-9 and TRBJ2-3, with a tentative D call TRBD1 (6 bases). Trimming removed 6 bases from V and 4 bases from J, with 17 bases in between. There are 15 residues in the CDR3. Germline V gene sequence: CDR1 SEHNR, CDR2 FQNEAQ (reference sequence). CDR3 coding DNA: TGTGCCAGCAGTTCAATAAGCCCAGGGGCAGATACGCAGTATTTT. Its translation is CASSSISPGADTQYF.

The V gene is TRBV4-1, the J gene TRBJ2-5; no clear D. Germline V gene sequence: CDR1 MGHRA, CDR2 YSYEKL. CDR3 length: 15 amino acids. The V end was cut by 4 bases, the J end by 1 base, with 13 bases between. Written as DNA, the CDR3 is TGCGCCAGCAGCCTTCTGAGGCACCCCCAAGAGACCCAGTACTTC. Amino acids: CASSLLRHPQETQYF.

The table lists this clone with a few counts. The genes are TRBV19 and TRBJ2-1, with D perhaps matching TRBD2 (5 bases). CDR3 length: 14 residues. V gave up 6 bases and J gave up 4 bases, with 13 bases separating them. CDR1 is LNHDA and CDR2 is SQIVND in the germline V gene (reference sequence). The CDR3 nucleotides are TGTGCCAGTAGCGCCGGGGAGCTATACAATGAGCAGTTCTTC. It translates to CASSAGELYNEQFF.

This chain links TRBV18 with TRBJ1-1; 7 bases agree with TRBD1. Unmatched junction bases numbered 9, after V lost 2 bases and J lost 3 bases. The CDR3 length is 16 residues. Germline lookup yields CDR1 KGHSH and CDR2 LQKENI. The CDR3 DNA reads TGTGCCAGCTCACCAACACCCGGACAGGACTACACTGAAGCTTTCTTT. This gives the protein CASSPTPGQDYTEAFF.

The chain recombines TRBV14 with TRBJ2-3, with D maybe TRBD2 (5 bases). Between the trimmed V and J ends, which lost 4 bases and 6 bases, there was a span of 20 bases. This CDR3 is built from 16 residues. From germline, CDR1 is SGHDN and CDR2 FVKESK. CDR3 sequence reads: CASSPIVGDEVDTQYF. The CDR3 DNA sequence: TGTGCCAGCAGCCCAATCGTGGGAGATGAGGTGGATACGCAGTATTTT.

This clone has just a few counts. V usage is TRBV7-9 and J usage is TRBJ2-1; 10 nucleotides match TRBD1. CDR3 length: 16 residues. V dropped 5 bases and J dropped 5; count of bases not matched to a gene: 9. Looked up from germline, CDR1 is SEHNR and CDR2 is FQNEAQ (reference sequence). The CDR3 DNA reads TGTGCCAGCAGCCACCAACTTGGGACAGGGGACAATGAGCAGTTCTTC. Its translation: CASSHQLGTGDNEQFF.

V gene TRBV6-1 combines with J gene TRBJ2-3, with D possibly TRBD2 on 5 matching bases. V was clipped by 3 bases and J by 3 bases, with 10 bases between them. The CDR3 covers 14 residues. In germline, CDR1 is MNHNS, CDR2 SASEGT. The CDR3 region has the DNA TGTGCCAGCAGTGATAGAGGGCTGACAGATACGCAGTATTTT. Its translation: CASSDRGLTDTQYF.

This clone has a handful of counts. The chain recombines TRBV7-9 with TRBJ2-7; D possibly corresponds to TRBD1 (5 bases). The CDR3 covers 14 residues. Germline V lookup: CDR1 SEHNR, CDR2 FQNEAQ (reference sequence). Trimming took off 4 bases at V and 6 bases at J, with 16 bases between the two ends. The CDR3: CASSSDTNLAEQYF. Here the CDR3 DNA reads TGTGCCAGCAGCTCGGACACAAACCTGGCCGAGCAGTACTTC. The full variable domain, with the rest looked up from reference TRBV7-9 and TRBJ2-7, is DTGVSQNPRHKITKRGQNVTFRCDPISEHNRLYWYRQTLGQGPEFLTYFQNEAQLEKSRLLSDRFSAERPKGSFSTLEIQRTEQGDSAMYLCASSSDTNLAEQYFGPGTRLTVT.

This clone showed up just a few times. The chain combines TRBV28 with TRBJ2-2; D is unresolved. V was pared by 10 bases and J by 4 bases, with 10 bases between. This CDR3 region has 12 residues. Germline V CDR1 and CDR2: MDHEN, SYDVKM. The CDR3 loop is CATALGTGELFF. The CDR3 nucleotides are TGTGCCACGGCGTTGGGCACCGGGGAGCTGTTTTTT.

The CDR3, as DNA: TGTGCCAGCAGTGGGGACAGGGGGCCTACCCAAGAGACCCAGTACTTC. This gives the protein CASSGDRGPTQETQYF. The chain uses TRBV25-1 and TRBJ2-5, with TRBD1 matching over 12 bases. The germline gives CDR1 MGHDK, CDR2 SYGVNS. The ends lost 4 bases at V and 1 base at J; junction bases unmatched: 4. The CDR3 runs to 16 residues. The variable domain in full, with the rest retrieved from reference TRBV25-1 and TRBJ2-5, is EADIYQTPRYLVIGTGKKITLECSQTMGHDKMYWYQQDPGMELHLIHYSYGVNSTEKGDLSSESTVSRIRTEHFPLTLESARPSHTSQYLCASSGDRGPTQETQYFGPGTRLLVL.

The rearrangement links TRBV7-8 to TRBJ1-6; possible D gene TRBD1, 6 bases. CDR1 is SGHVS and CDR2 is FQNEAQ in the germline V gene. Deletions cut 4 bases from V and 7 bases from J, with 8 bases between. This CDR3 has 13 amino acids. CDR3 in amino acids: CASSSQGNSPLHF. The CDR3 DNA sequence: TGTGCCAGCAGCTCCCAGGGGAATTCACCCCTCCACTTT.

V usage is TRBV7-2 and J usage is TRBJ2-3; tentatively, D is TRBD1 (7 bases). V lost 5 bases, J lost 7 bases, and 22 bases lay in between. The length of the CDR3 is 16 residues. Germline assignment: CDR1 SGHTA and CDR2 FQGNSA. As DNA, the CDR3 is TGTGCCAGCAGCCCTAGGAGGGGTCTAGGGGGCAATACGCAGTATTTT. It yields the protein CASSPRRGLGGNTQYF.

The chain carries TRBV5-4 and TRBJ2-3, with 11 bases identical to TRBD2. Germline CDR1 and CDR2: SGHNT and YYREEE (reference sequence). Unmatched junction bases numbered 18, after V lost 5 bases and J lost 4 bases. The CDR3 has 19 residues. The CDR3 loop is CASRGEVGLAGSGADTQYF. The CDR3, as DNA: TGTGCCAGCAGGGGTGAGGTCGGACTAGCGGGCTCTGGGGCAGATACGCAGTATTTT. The whole variable domain, remainder taken from reference TRBV5-4 and TRBJ2-3, is ETGVTQSPTHLIKTRGQQVTLRCSSQSGHNTVSWYQQALGQGPQFIFQYYREEENGRGNFPPRFSGLQFPNYSSELNVNALELDDSALYLCASRGEVGLAGSGADTQYFGPGTRLTVL.

This clone was observed a few times. The chain combines TRBV5-6 with TRBJ2-2; 9 positions match TRBD1. Trimming cost V 4 bases and J 5 bases; bases outside gene matches: 9. The CDR3 has 16 amino acids. Germline assignment: CDR1 SGHDT and CDR2 YYEEEE. The CDR3 reads CASSLGDRDRTGELFF. CDR3 in DNA: TGTGCCAGCAGCCTAGGGGACAGGGATCGGACCGGGGAGCTGTTTTTT.